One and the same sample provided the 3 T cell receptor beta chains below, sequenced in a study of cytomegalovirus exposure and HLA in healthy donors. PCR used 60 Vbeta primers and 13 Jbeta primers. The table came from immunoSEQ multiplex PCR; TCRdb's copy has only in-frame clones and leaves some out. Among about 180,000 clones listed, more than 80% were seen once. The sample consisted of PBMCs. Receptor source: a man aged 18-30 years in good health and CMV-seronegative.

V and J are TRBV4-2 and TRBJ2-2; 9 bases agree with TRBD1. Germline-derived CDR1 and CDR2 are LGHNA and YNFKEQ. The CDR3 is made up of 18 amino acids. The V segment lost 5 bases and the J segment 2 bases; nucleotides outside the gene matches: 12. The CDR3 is CASSTQQGAGTNTGELFF. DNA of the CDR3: TGTGCCAGCAGCACCCAACAGGGGGCCGGGACTAACACCGGGGAGCTGTTTTTT.

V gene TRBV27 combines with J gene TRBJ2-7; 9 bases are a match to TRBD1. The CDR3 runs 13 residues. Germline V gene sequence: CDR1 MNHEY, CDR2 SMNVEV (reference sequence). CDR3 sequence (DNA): TGTGCTACACCGGGACAGGGAGACTACGAGCAGTACTTC. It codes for CATPGQGDYEQYF.

This CDR3 is CSTRNWGDTEAFF. Here the CDR3 DNA reads TGCAGCACCAGGAATTGGGGCGACACTGAAGCTTTCTTT. This sequence joins TRBV29-1 and TRBJ1-1; D might be TRBD1 (5 bases). Germline values: CDR1 SQVTM, CDR2 ANQGSEA. The V gene lost 8 bases and the J gene lost 3 bases, with 16 bases spanning the gap. The length of the CDR3 is 13 residues.